The clone carrying this TCR beta chain has only a few counts. Its antigen is as yet unknown. The sample originates from a study of tumor-infiltrating lymphocytes in primary liver carcinoma. Study overall: Surgeons treated the primary liver carcinoma of the patients by surgical resection. Those enrolled were patients of both sexes, who were aged 30 to 69 years. General study points: The study found a significantly higher top-250-clone fraction in tumors than in blood (p = 0.039).

Germline loops: CDR1 MNHNY, CDR2 SVGAGI (reference sequence). The CDR3 is 14 residues long. Trimming left V 10 bases short and J 5 bases short, with 17 bases between. TCR beta cDNA was prepared out of 500 ng total RNA by means of a constant-region primer. Slightly modified ARM-PCR, run as three nested multiplex PCR rounds, produced the TCR beta libraries. Each of the first two PCR rounds ran nine to ten cycles with TRBV1-TRBV30 forward and C-beta reverse primers. TCRdb fed the multiplex PCR reads into MiXCR, producing one record per CDR3 protein. This sample has 330,000 or so distinct CDR3 sequences; around 60% occur once, and the top ten carry about 6.1%. Unsorted whole blood yielded the blood RNA, and germline DNA was also extracted. Patients had chronic HBV infection and were treatment-naive.

The source material was peripheral blood. The chain couples TRBV6-6 to TRBJ2-2; possibly TRBD2 for D (5 bases). The TCR sequence derives from a man aged 40-49 years with primary liver carcinoma and hepatitis B virus infection. This CDR3 reads CAISVARGTGELFF. The CDR3, as DNA: TGTGCCATCTCCGTCGCCCGAGGGACCGGGGAGCTGTTTTTT.